The next 9 T cell receptor beta chains were all read from a single sample in a study of Graves' ophthalmopathy and Graves' hyperthyroidism. RNA served as the template for amplifying TCR beta CDR3 regions. HTBI primers were used in a first-round RT-PCR, which preceded a second-round multiplex PCR. TCRdb reprocessed the multiplex PCR reads with MiXCR, giving one entry per CDR3 protein. In the table there are about 400,000 distinct CDR3 sequences, 15% of which are singletons. Material for sequencing was peripheral blood. The receptors come from a woman between 18 and 30 years old with stable Graves' hyperthyroidism.

This clonotype was seen many times. The CDR3 DNA reads as TGCAGCGCTACGACAGGGAGTGCTGGGGCCAACGTCCTGACTTTC. The encoded protein is CSATTGSAGANVLTF. The chain combines TRBV29-1 with TRBJ2-6; 7 bases are shared with TRBD1. With 7 bases clipped from V and 2 bases from J, the junction kept 8 bases outside the gene matches. Germline CDR1 reads SQVTM; CDR2 reads ANQGSEA. The CDR3 has 15 amino acids.

There are many counts of this clonotype. The rearrangement joins TRBV7-2 to TRBJ1-1, with 11 positions matching TRBD1. Trimming cost V 5 bases and J 6 bases; bases outside gene matches: 8. Germline lookup yields CDR1 SGHTA and CDR2 FQGNSA. The CDR3 extends over 15 amino acids. The CDR3 bases are TGTGCCAGCAGCAAACCTGGACAGGGGGCCTCTGAAGCTTTCTTT. Its protein is CASSKPGQGASEAFF. The full variable domain, in which reference TRBV7-2 and TRBJ1-1 provide the parts outside the CDR3, is GAGVSQSPSNKVTEKGKDVELRCDPISGHTALYWYRQSLGQGLEFLIYFQGNSAPDKSGLPSDRFSAERTGGSVSTLTIQRTQQEDSAVYLCASSKPGQGASEAFFGQGTRLTVV.

This chain links TRBV11-2 with TRBJ2-2; 7 bases line up with TRBD1. V lost 1 base and J lost 3; bases outside the gene matches: 5. This CDR3 has 16 residues. Germline V lookup: CDR1 SGHAT, CDR2 FQNNGV. CDR3 nucleotides: TGTGCCAGCAGCTTAGGAGGGCAGGGGGACACCGGGGAGCTGTTTTTT. Translation: CASSLGGQGDTGELFF. The variable domain in full, completed from reference TRBV11-2 and TRBJ2-2, reads EAGVAQSPRYKIIEKRQSVAFWCNPISGHATLYWYQQILGQGPKLLIQFQNNGVVDDSQLPKDRFSAERLKGVDSTLKIQPAKLEDSAVYLCASSLGGQGDTGELFFGEGSRLTVL.

The genes are TRBV10-3 and TRBJ2-7, with D perhaps TRBD2 (5 bases). V was clipped by 6 bases and J by 2 bases, with 11 bases between them. The CDR3 runs 13 residues. CDR1 is ENHRY, CDR2 SYGVKD, per germline. The CDR3, as DNA: TGTGCCATCAGAGAAGACGGGACCTACGAGCAGTACTTC. Protein product: CAIREDGTYEQYF.

This chain uses TRBV7-9 with TRBJ1-3; D is possibly TRBD1 (6 bases). Germline-derived CDR1 and CDR2 are SEHNR and FQNEAQ (reference sequence). The CDR3 is 15 residues long. Between the trimmed V and J ends, which lost 6 bases and 2 bases, there was a span of 14 bases. CDR3 region: CASRSGVNAGNTIYF. CDR3 coding DNA: TGTGCCAGCAGATCAGGGGTGAACGCTGGAAACACCATATATTTT.

This clonotype occurred many times. The V gene is TRBV4-2, the J gene TRBJ1-5; D is unclear. The germline V gene has CDR1 LGHNA and CDR2 YNFKEQ. Trimming shortened V by 0 bases and J by 3 bases, and 6 bases separated the two germline ends. The CDR3 is 14 residues long. In DNA form, the CDR3 reads TGTGCCAGCAGCCAAGAAAGGATCAATCAGCCCCAGCATTTT. Translated: CASSQERINQPQHF.

This clonotype was detected ten times or more. The genes are TRBV12-3 or TRBV12-4 and TRBJ2-5; possible D gene TRBD1, 6 bases. V lost 7 bases and J 5 bases, leaving 14 bases between the germline ends. The CDR3 spans 13 residues. The CDR3 protein is CASTSQRGETQYF. The CDR3 bases are TGTGCCAGCACTTCGCAGAGGGGGGAGACCCAGTACTTC.

Many counts were recorded for this clonotype. The chain employs TRBV7-2 and TRBJ1-2; 7 bases map to TRBD1. Germline CDR1 SGHTA, CDR2 FQGNSA. After removal of 0 bases from V and 8 bases from J, the junction contained 15 bases not matched to a gene. The CDR3 totals 17 residues. The DNA of the CDR3 is TGTGCCAGCAGCTTAGCAGGGGGGACAGCCTATTGGAGGGGCTACACCTTC. This sequence encodes CASSLAGGTAYWRGYTF.

V is TRBV28 and J is TRBJ2-5, with 11 nucleotides matching TRBD2. The CDR3 is 17 amino acids. The V and J ends lost 6 bases and 6 bases, in that order; junction bases with no gene match: 15. In germline, CDR1 is MDHEN, CDR2 SYDVKM. The CDR3: CASSLVGTSGSAKTQYF. The CDR3, as DNA: TGTGCCAGCAGCCTTGTCGGAACTAGCGGGAGCGCGAAGACCCAGTACTTC.